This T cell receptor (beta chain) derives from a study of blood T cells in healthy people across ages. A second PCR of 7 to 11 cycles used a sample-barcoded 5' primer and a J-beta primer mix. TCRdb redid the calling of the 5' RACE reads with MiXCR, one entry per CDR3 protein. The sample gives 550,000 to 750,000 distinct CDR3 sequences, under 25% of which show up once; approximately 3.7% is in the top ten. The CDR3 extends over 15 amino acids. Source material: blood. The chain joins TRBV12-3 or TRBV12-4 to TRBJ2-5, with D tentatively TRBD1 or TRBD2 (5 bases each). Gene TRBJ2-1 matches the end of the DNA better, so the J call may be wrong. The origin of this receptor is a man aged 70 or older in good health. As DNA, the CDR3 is TGTGCCAGCAGTTTAAAGACAGAGGGTTACAATGAGCAGTTCTTC. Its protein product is CASSLKTEGYNEQFF.